This T cell receptor beta chain was documented in a study of control samples from healthy donors and cancer patients. TCRdb's table, derived via immunoSEQ multiplex PCR, lists solely in-frame clones and lacks some. The profile shows 30,000 to 40,000 clones, around 93% of them singletons. The sample holds one count of this clone. Germline V lookup: CDR1 SGHNT, CDR2 YYREEE (reference sequence). The V end was cut by 3 bases, the J end by 2 bases, with 14 bases between. The length of the CDR3 is 15 residues. This chain joins TRBV5-4 and TRBJ1-2, with D perhaps matching TRBD1 (5 bases). The source is a man between 35 and 55 years old with colorectal cancer. The specimen sequenced was PBMCs. CDR3 nucleotides: TGTGCCAGCAGCTGGGGCAGTCACTTAAACTATGGCTACACCTTC. Protein: CASSWGSHLNYGYTF.